The 2 T cell receptor beta chains in this list originate from one sample, sequenced in a study of T cells in Graves' hyperthyroidism and ophthalmopathy. There were TCR beta CDR3 regions amplified from RNA transcripts. The HTBI primer set served for first-round RT-PCR of the TCR CDR3. One entry per CDR3 protein results from TCRdb running MiXCR on the multiplex PCR reads. The data show around 420,000 distinct CDR3 sequences, about 13% seen once. The sample taken for sequencing was blood. The source is a woman aged 18 to 35 with Graves' hyperthyroidism.

This clonotype came up a few times. The chain carries TRBV5-1 and TRBJ2-1, with D hard to call. The CDR3 is 14 amino acids. V gave up 0 bases and J gave up 2 bases, with 6 bases separating them. Germline V gene sequence: CDR1 SGHRS, CDR2 YFSETQ. The DNA of the CDR3 is TGCGCCAGCAGCTTGGACAGAACCTACAATGAGCAGTTCTTC. Amino acid sequence: CASSLDRTYNEQFF.

A remark on this clonotype: A single base separates this from a much larger clone, so it may be a read error. This CDR3 fails to terminate in the conserved phenylalanine or tryptophan, so it likely reflects a read error. The chain couples TRBV5-1 to TRBJ2-1, with 10 nucleotides matching TRBD2. The CDR3 runs to 16 residues. Germline CDR1 reads SGHRS; CDR2 reads YFSETQ. Trimming cost V 0 bases and J 4 bases; bases outside gene matches: 4. The chain's CDR3 is CASSLETSGEYNEQFS. In DNA form, the CDR3 reads TGCGCCAGCAGCTTGGAAACTAGCGGGGAGTACAATGAGCAGTTCTCC.